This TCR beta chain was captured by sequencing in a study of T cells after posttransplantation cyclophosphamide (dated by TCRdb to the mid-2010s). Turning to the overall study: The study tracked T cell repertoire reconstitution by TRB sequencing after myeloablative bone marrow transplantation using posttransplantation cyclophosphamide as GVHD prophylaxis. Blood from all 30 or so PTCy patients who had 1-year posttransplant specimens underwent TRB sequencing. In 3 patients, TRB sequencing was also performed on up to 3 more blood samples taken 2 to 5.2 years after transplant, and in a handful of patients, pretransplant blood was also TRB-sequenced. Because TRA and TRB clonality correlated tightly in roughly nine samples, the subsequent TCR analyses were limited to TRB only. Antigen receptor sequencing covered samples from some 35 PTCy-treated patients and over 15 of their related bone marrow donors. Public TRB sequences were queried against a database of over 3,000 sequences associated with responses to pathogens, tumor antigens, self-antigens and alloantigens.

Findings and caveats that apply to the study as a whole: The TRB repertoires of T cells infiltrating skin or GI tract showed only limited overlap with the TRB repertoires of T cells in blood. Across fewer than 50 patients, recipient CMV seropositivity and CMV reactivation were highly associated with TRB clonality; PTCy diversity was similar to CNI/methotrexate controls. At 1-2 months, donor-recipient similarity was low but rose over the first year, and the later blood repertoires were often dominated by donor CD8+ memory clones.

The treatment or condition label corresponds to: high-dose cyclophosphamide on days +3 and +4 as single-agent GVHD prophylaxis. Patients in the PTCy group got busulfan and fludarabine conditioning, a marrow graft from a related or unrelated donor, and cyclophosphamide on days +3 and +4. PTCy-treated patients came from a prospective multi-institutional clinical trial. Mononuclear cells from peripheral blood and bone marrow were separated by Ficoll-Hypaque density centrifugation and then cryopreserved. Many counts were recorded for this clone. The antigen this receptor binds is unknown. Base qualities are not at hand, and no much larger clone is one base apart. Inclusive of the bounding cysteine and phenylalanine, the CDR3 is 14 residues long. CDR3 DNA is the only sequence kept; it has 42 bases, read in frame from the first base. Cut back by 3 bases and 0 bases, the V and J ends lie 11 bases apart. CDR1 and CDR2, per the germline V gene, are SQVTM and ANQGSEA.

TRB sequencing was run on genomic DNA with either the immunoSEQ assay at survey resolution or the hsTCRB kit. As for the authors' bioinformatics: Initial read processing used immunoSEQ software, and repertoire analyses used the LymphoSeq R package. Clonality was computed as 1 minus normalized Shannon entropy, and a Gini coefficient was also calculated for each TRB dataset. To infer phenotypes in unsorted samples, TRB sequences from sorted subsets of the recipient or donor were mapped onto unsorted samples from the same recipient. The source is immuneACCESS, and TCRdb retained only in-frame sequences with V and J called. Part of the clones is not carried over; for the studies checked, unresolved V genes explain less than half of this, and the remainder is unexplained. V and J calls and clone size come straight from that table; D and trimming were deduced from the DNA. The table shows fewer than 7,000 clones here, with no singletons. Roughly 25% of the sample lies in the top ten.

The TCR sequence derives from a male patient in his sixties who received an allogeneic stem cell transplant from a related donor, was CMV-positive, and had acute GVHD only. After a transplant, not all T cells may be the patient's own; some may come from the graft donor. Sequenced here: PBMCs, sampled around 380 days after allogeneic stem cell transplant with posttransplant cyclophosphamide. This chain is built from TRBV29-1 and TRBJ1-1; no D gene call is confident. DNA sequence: TGCAGCGTTGAGGTTACCGCGTTGAACACTGAAGCTTTCTTT. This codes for CSVEVTALNTEAFF.